This T cell receptor beta chain was observed in a study of cytomegalovirus exposure and HLA in healthy donors. Germline V gives CDR1 MNHNY, CDR2 SVGAGI (reference sequence). V gave up 6 bases and J gave up 2 bases, with 14 bases separating them. There are 16 residues in the CDR3. It was with 60 Vbeta and 13 Jbeta primers that the PCR ran. The protocol was immunoSEQ multiplex PCR, while the TCRdb copy is restricted to in-frame clones and leaves out a portion. The table includes roughly 110,000 clones, roughly four fifths detected once. Whole-study results and caveats: Reportedly, HLA-A and HLA-B alleles of most subjects were accurately predicted from TCR beta. Association with HLA alleles at 0.05 false discovery rate was found for around 17,000 TCR beta sequences in a later analysis.

This clone was found a few times. Its antigen is not identified. Nominal health characterized the donors when sampled, though unrecorded immune exposures were likely. The clonotype comes from a man between 60 and 75 years old in good health and CMV-seronegative. The sequenced material came from PBMCs. The gene calls are TRBV6-6 and TRBJ2-6, with a tentative D call TRBD2 (6 bases). CDR3 bases: TGTGCCAGCAGAGCAACGGGGGAGGCTGGGGCCAACGTCCTGACTTTC. Encoded protein: CASRATGEAGANVLTF.